The TCR beta chain under discussion was sequenced for a study of blood T cells in healthy people across ages. Regarding the study as a whole: Any conclusive comparison of naive versus antigen-experienced cells was prevented by using unsorted PBMCs. When one million T cells were used, diversity estimates were thought to be underestimates. Long-lived and aged donors differed, with more naive CD4+ cells and higher diversity in the long-lived.

V dropped 6 bases and J dropped 1 base, with 18 bases sitting between them. The CDR3 has 16 amino acids. The germline V gene has CDR1 WSHSY and CDR2 SAAADI. On this clonotype itself: Antigen unknown.

Every sample gave at least 5 micrograms of total RNA when it was extracted. Sample-barcoded 5' priming and a J-beta primer mix drove a second PCR of about 7 to 11 cycles. MiXCR was run by TCRdb on the 5' RACE reads, yielding one entry per CDR3 protein. In the table there are roughly 1,800,000 distinct CDR3 sequences, around 48% of which are singletons. The chain employs TRBV10-2 and TRBJ1-2, with D possibly being TRBD1 (5 bases). Sequencing was performed on blood. The origin of this receptor is a woman in her thirties or forties in good health. The CDR3 DNA sequence: TGCGCCAGCAGGGGGGAAGGACAAGGAATTAACTATGGCTACACCTTC. It is translated as CASRGEGQGINYGYTF.